A selection of T cell receptor beta chains follows, all from one sample in a study of T cell responses to AZD1222 COVID-19 vaccine. TCRdb's copy holds only in-frame clones and misses some; the assay was immunoSEQ multiplex PCR. The sample has 110,000 or so clones, roughly 84% seen once. Here the sequenced sample was peripheral blood, taken on day 0 of AZD1222 vaccination. The receptors were gathered from an adult in good health. Both conserved end residues are part of each CDR3. Each record gives: CDR3 length, V gene, CDR3 protein.

length: 15; V: TRBV3-1/TRBV3-2; CDR3: CASSQGQGFYNEQFF
length: 17; V: TRBV10-3; CDR3: CAISESNGRRLNTEAFF
length: 22; V: TRBV5-1; CDR3: CASSLDRTGTSGGALVVYEQFF
length: 15; V: TRBV4-3; CDR3: CASSQDSRGDTEAFF
length: 15; V: TRBV28; CDR3: CASSFGPGGNNEQFF
length: 13; V: TRBV6-2/TRBV6-3; CDR3: CASSYVDQQPQHF
length: 14; V: TRBV5-1; CDR3: CASSRGGSTDTQYF
length: 13; V: TRBV9; CDR3: CASSVGSWETQYF
length: 15; V: TRBV10-3; CDR3: CAISASGGLYNEQFF
length: 13; V: TRBV5-4; CDR3: CASSLAQPSEAFF
length: 15; V: TRBV9; CDR3: CASSVVTGSNYGYTF
length: 16; V: TRBV5-5; CDR3: CASSWGGPVGGQPQHF
length: 16; V: TRBV28; CDR3: CASSLTWGLAKNIQYF
length: 12; V: TRBV27; CDR3: CASSREGREQYF
length: 14; V: TRBV18; CDR3: CASSPPSGSYEQYF
length: 16; V: TRBV6-6; CDR3: CASNRGTSGMYNEQFF
length: 15; V: TRBV9; CDR3: CASSVDLGHNEKLFF
length: 15; V: TRBV27; CDR3: CASSLRGVRSYEQYF
length: 14; V: TRBV2; CDR3: CASSRGQGKNEQYF
length: 14; V: TRBV28; CDR3: CASTIGGRATEAFF
length: 14; V: TRBV7-3; CDR3: CASSDRTGSDTIYF
length: 16; V: TRBV21-1; CDR3: CASSRWDRGRGYGYTF